The present TCR beta chain was sequenced within a study of regulatory T cells in long-lasting Graves disease. V lost 0 bases to trimming and J lost 3 bases, with 12 bases between them. The CDR3 covers 15 residues. Germline values: CDR1 LNHNV, CDR2 YYDKDF (reference sequence). Time point reported: newly diagnosed GD, antithyroid drugs for less than 3 months. TCR sequences were obtained from RNA taken from PBMCs. TCR beta libraries were built with iRepertoire HTBI primers and Arm-PCR of CDR3 regions. MiXCR was run by TCRdb on the multiplex PCR reads, yielding one entry per CDR3 protein. Of about 540,000 distinct CDR3 sequences listed, approximately 12% are singletons. The same data also contributed to another study, on T cells in Graves' hyperthyroidism and ophthalmopathy.

V gene TRBV15 combines with J gene TRBJ2-7; TRBD2 is a possible D gene (5 bases). The sequence came from a man aged 25 to 40 with Graves disease. Sequenced here: peripheral blood mononuclear cells (PBMCs), sampled at new diagnosis, from a patient treated with antithyroid drugs. The CDR3 protein is CATSRDRERFYEQYF. The CDR3 DNA reads TGTGCCACCAGCAGAGATAGGGAGCGGTTCTACGAGCAGTACTTC. Full variable domain (missing parts from reference TRBV15 and TRBJ2-7): DAMVIQNPRYQVTQFGKPVTLSCSQTLNHNVMYWYQQKSSQAPKLLFHYYDKDFNNEADTPDNFQSRRPNTSFCFLDIRSPGLGDTAMYLCATSRDRERFYEQYFGPGTRLTVT.